Shown below are 7 T cell receptor beta chains from a single sample sequenced in a study of CD8 T cells in ankylosing spondylitis. Whole-study findings and limits: What seemed typical of ankylosing spondylitis blood was a TCR beta motif built from several highly homologous variants.

TCRdb reprocessed the 5' RACE reads with MiXCR, giving one entry per CDR3 protein. The sample contains about 450,000 distinct CDR3 sequences, roughly 27% of which appear only once. No antigens are known for them. Source material: blood, either unsorted or a sorted T cell fraction (not recorded which). The receptors come from a male donor with ankylosing spondylitis.

The V and J genes are TRBV11-2 and TRBJ2-1, with TRBD2 matching 13 bases. The germline gives CDR1 SGHAT, CDR2 FQNNGV. The CDR3 extends over 17 amino acids. V gave up 4 bases and J gave up 7 bases; unmatched junction bases: 10. This chain's CDR3 is CASSSNRGLAGRNEQFF. CDR3 in DNA: TGTGCCAGCAGCTCCAACCGGGGACTAGCGGGGCGGAATGAGCAGTTCTTC.

The chain carries TRBV3-1 and TRBJ1-2; TRBD1 matches at 10 bases. With V trimmed by 7 bases and J by 5 bases, 7 bases remained unmatched. The CDR3 contains 14 residues. From germline, CDR1 is LGHDT and CDR2 YNNKEL (reference sequence). The CDR3 sequence: CASTRQGAEYGYTF. DNA of the CDR3: TGTGCCAGCACACGACAGGGGGCGGAATATGGCTACACCTTC.

There are a few counts of this clonotype. The J gene is TRBJ1-1, the V gene TRBV7-9; D not certain. Germline CDR1 reads SEHNR; CDR2 reads FQNEAQ (reference sequence). V lost 1 base, J lost 3 bases, and 12 bases lay in between. The CDR3 has 15 residues. The CDR3 loop is CASSLEVLGDTEAFF. The CDR3 DNA sequence: TGTGCCAGCAGCTTAGAGGTCCTCGGAGACACTGAAGCTTTCTTT.

This clonotype came up a few times. The chain links TRBV27 to TRBJ1-5; weak D call: TRBD1 (5 bases). CDR1 is MNHEY, CDR2 SMNVEV, per germline (reference sequence). The CDR3 loop spans 15 amino acids. The germline V and J ends were trimmed by 5 bases and 6 bases, with 17 bases remaining between them. The CDR3 bases are TGTGCCAGCAGTACATCCCTCCAGGGAGGTCAGCCCCAGCATTTT. Its protein product is CASSTSLQGGQPQHF.

This clonotype has only a few counts. The V and J genes are TRBV28 and TRBJ2-5; unclear D gene. V was pared by 7 bases and J by 4 bases, with 19 bases between. Germline loops: CDR1 MDHEN, CDR2 SYDVKM. The CDR3 is 15 amino acids. The CDR3 DNA reads as TGTGCCAGCACCTATGAGACACGGAGTGGAGAGACCCAGTACTTC. Translated, it gives CASTYETRSGETQYF.

The chain has TRBV25-1 and TRBJ1-2; 11 bases are shared with TRBD1. The germline V gene encodes CDR1 MGHDK and CDR2 SYGVNS. The CDR3 is 15 amino acids. With V trimmed by 4 bases and J by 5 bases, 6 bases remained unmatched. The CDR3 region has the DNA TGTGCCAGCAGTGCTCAGGACAGGGGGCGGTATGGCTACACCTTC. This translates into CASSAQDRGRYGYTF.

CDR3 in DNA: TGTGCCAGCAGCTTAGGGCAGGCTGCTAACTATGGCTACACCTTC. It specifies CASSLGQAANYGYTF. This sequence joins TRBV7-9 and TRBJ1-2; D not resolved. Germline V lookup: CDR1 SEHNR, CDR2 FQNEAQ (reference sequence). Trimming left V 1 base short and J 0 bases short, with 9 bases between. The CDR3 covers 15 residues. The variable domain in full, with the rest retrieved from reference TRBV7-9 and TRBJ1-2, is DTGVSQNPRHKITKRGQNVTFRCDPISEHNRLYWYRQTLGQGPEFLTYFQNEAQLEKSRLLSDRFSAERPKGSFSTLEIQRTEQGDSAMYLCASSLGQAANYGYTFGSGTRLTVV.